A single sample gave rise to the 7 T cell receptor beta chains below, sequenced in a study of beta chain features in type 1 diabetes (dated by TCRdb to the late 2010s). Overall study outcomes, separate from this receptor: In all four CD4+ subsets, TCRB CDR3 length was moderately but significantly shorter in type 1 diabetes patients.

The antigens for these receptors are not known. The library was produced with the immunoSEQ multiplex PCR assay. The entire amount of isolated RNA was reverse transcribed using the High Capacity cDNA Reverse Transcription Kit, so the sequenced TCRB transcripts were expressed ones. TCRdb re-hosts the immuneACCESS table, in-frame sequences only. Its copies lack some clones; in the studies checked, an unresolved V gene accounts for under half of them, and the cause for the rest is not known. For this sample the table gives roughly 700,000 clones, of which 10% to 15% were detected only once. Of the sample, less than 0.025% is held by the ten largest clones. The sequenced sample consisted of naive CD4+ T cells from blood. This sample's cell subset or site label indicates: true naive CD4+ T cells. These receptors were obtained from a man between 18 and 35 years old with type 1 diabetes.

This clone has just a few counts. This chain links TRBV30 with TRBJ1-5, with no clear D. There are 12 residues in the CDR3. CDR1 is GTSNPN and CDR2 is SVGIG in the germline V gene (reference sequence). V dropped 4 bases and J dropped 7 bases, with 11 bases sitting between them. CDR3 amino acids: CAWNRLGQPQHF. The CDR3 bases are TGTGCCTGGAACCGGCTGGGGCAGCCCCAGCATTTT.

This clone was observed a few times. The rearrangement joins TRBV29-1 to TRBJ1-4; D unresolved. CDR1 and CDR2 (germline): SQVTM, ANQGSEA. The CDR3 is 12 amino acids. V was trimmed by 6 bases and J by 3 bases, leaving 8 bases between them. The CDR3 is CSVLGSNEKLFF. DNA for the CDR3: TGCAGCGTCCTCGGGTCTAATGAAAAACTGTTTTTT.

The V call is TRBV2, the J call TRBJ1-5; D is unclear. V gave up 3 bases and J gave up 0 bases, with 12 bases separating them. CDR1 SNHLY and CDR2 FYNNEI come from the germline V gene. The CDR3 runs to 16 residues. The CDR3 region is CASSDPAAGSNQPQHF. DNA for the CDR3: TGTGCCAGCAGTGACCCAGCCGCCGGTAGCAATCAGCCCCAGCATTTT.

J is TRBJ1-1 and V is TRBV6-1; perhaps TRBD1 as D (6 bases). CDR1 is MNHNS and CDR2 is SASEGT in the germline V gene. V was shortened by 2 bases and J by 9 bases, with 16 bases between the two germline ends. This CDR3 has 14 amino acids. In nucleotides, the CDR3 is TGTGCCAGCAGTGAATACCCTGGGACATCCAAAGCTTTCTTT. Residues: CASSEYPGTSKAFF.

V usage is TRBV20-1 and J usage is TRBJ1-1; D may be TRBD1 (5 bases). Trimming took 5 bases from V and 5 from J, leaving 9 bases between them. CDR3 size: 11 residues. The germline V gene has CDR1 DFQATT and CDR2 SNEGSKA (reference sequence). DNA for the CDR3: TGCAGTGCTGAGGGGTGGACTGAAGCTTTCTTT. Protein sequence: CSAEGWTEAFF.

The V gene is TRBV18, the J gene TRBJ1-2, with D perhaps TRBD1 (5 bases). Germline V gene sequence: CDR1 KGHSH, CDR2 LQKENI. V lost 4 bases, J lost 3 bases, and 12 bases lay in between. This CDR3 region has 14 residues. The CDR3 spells CASSLGDPYYGYTF. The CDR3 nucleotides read TGTGCCAGCTCACTAGGGGATCCTTACTATGGCTACACCTTC. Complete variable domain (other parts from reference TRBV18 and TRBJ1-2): NAGVMQNPRHLVRRRGQEARLRCSPMKGHSHVYWYRQLPEEGLKFMVYLQKENIIDESGMPKERFSAEFPKEGPSILRIQQVVRGDSAAYFCASSLGDPYYGYTFGSGTRLTVV.

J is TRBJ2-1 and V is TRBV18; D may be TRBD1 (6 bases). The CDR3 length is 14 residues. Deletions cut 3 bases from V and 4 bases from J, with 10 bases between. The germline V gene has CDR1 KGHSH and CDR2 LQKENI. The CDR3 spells CASSPSQGYNEQFF. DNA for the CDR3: TGTGCCAGCTCACCCTCACAGGGATACAATGAGCAGTTCTTC.